The clone carrying this TCR beta chain was observed a handful of times. Its specificity is not known. The data originate from a study of cytomegalovirus exposure and HLA in healthy donors. Overall study findings and caveats: Roughly uniform depth of sequencing across donors was assumed in presence/absence analyses.

V shed 1 base and J 2 bases; nucleotides not matched to a gene: 12. The CDR3 is 18 residues long. Germline V gives CDR1 LGHNA, CDR2 YNFKEQ. Both 60 Vbeta primers and 13 Jbeta primers went into the PCR. Method: immunoSEQ multiplex PCR; TCRdb's copy keeps in-frame clones and lacks some. This table has roughly 130,000 clones, about 80% appearing once. The chain employs TRBV4-2 and TRBJ2-7, with 9 bases that match TRBD1. This receptor was taken from a woman in her 40s in good health and CMV-seronegative. The sequenced sample consisted of PBMCs. CDR3 nucleotides: TGTGCCAGCAGCCAAGCAAGGGGCCCGGGACAGGGTGCCTACGAGCAGTACTTC. Translation: CASSQARGPGQGAYEQYF.